This T cell receptor (beta chain) was captured by sequencing in a study of blood T cells in healthy people across ages. The CDR3 runs 16 residues. Trimming removed 0 bases at V and 0 bases at J, with 8 bases between. The V gene's germline CDR1 is SEHNR and CDR2 FQNEAQ (reference sequence). Through a sample-barcoded 5' primer and a J-beta primer mix, a second PCR was run for roughly 6 to 12 cycles. TCRdb analysed the 5' RACE reads with MiXCR anew, one entry per CDR3 protein. There are about 1.6 million distinct CDR3 sequences in the sample; roughly 32% occur only once, and roughly 12% lies in the top ten.

The sample taken for sequencing was blood. This sequence originates from a woman in her thirties in good health. V and J are TRBV7-9 and TRBJ2-2; D tentatively reads TRBD1 or TRBD2 (5 bases each). CDR3 DNA: TGTGCCAGCAGCTTAGCGGGACCCGCGAACACCGGGGAGCTGTTTTTT. Protein sequence: CASSLAGPANTGELFF.